This entry lists 25 T cell receptor beta chains sequenced from one sample in a study of beta chain features in type 1 diabetes. The investigators reverse transcribed all of the isolated RNA, so they sequenced expressed TCRB transcripts. TCRdb keeps only in-frame clones here, not all; method: immunoSEQ multiplex PCR. The repertoire has some 410,000 clones, about 15% of them found once; the top ten carry 0.035% to 0.04%. Sequencing was performed on naive CD4+ T cells from blood. The receptor source for this set is a man younger than 40 in good health.

This clone appeared a few times. The genes are TRBV5-6 and TRBJ2-1; a weak D match, TRBD2 (5 bases). The CDR3 runs 13 residues. Germline loops: CDR1 SGHDT, CDR2 YYEEEE. Trimming stripped 0 bases from V and 12 bases from J, with 13 bases between. The DNA of the CDR3 is TGTGCCAGCAGCTTGGGGAGGCAAATCTGGCAGTTCTTC. Its translation: CASSLGRQIWQFF.

This clone was observed a few times. The chain combines TRBV29-1 with TRBJ1-2; tentative D call: TRBD1 (5 bases). This CDR3 comprises 17 residues. Germline V gene sequence: CDR1 SQVTM, CDR2 ANQGSEA. V lost 2 bases and J 5 bases, leaving 24 bases between the germline ends. The CDR3 spells CSVEFFPAGGDGYGYTF. DNA of the CDR3: TGCAGCGTTGAATTCTTTCCTGCTGGTGGGGACGGATATGGCTACACCTTC.

V is TRBV2 and J is TRBJ2-2; D is uncertain. Germline V CDR1 and CDR2: SNHLY, FYNNEI. V was pared by 5 bases and J by 0 bases, with 7 bases between. This CDR3 is 14 amino acids long. CDR3 nucleotide sequence: TGTGCCAGCAGTACCGGGCCGAACACCGGGGAGCTGTTTTTT. It yields the protein CASSTGPNTGELFF.

The sample holds a few counts of this clone. This chain connects TRBV18 to TRBJ2-1; D is unclear. Germline V gene sequence: CDR1 KGHSH, CDR2 LQKENI. The CDR3 consists of 14 residues. Trimming took 3 bases from V and 8 from J, leaving 14 bases between them. CDR3 nucleotide sequence: TGTGCCAGCTCACCCACGTACGATGCTTATGAGCAGTTCTTC. Its translation: CASSPTYDAYEQFF.

There are a few counts of this clone. V is TRBV9 and J is TRBJ2-1, with 7 bases fitting TRBD2. CDR1 and CDR2 from the germline V gene are SGDLS and YYNGEE. The CDR3 length is 15 residues. The V gene end was trimmed by 2 bases and the J gene end by 5 bases; junction bases not matched to a gene: 7. CDR3 protein: CASSVGAGINNEQFF. The CDR3 DNA sequence: TGTGCCAGCAGCGTGGGAGCGGGGATTAACAATGAGCAGTTCTTC.

This clone was detected only a few times. J is TRBJ2-2 and V is TRBV7-2; D not certain. V was trimmed by 6 bases and J by 0 bases, leaving 8 bases between them. The CDR3 is 14 amino acids. CDR1 is SGHTA and CDR2 is FQGNSA in the germline V gene. The CDR3 loop reads CASSYAANTGELFF. The CDR3 coding sequence is TGTGCCAGCAGTTATGCGGCGAACACCGGGGAGCTGTTTTTT.

This clone appeared a few times. The CDR3 is CASSRPGRAYNEQFF. The CDR3, as DNA: TGTGCCAGCAGCCGACCCGGGCGGGCCTACAATGAGCAGTTCTTC. The rearrangement links TRBV6-5 to TRBJ2-1, with D tentatively TRBD2 (5 bases). In germline, CDR1 is MNHEY, CDR2 SVGAGI. The CDR3 loop spans 15 amino acids. Trimming left V 6 bases short and J 2 bases short, with 14 bases between.

The chain recombines TRBV7-2 with TRBJ1-2, with D hard to call. Trimming took 5 bases from V and 8 from J, leaving 18 bases between them. The CDR3 contains 14 residues. Per the germline V gene, CDR1 is SGHTA and CDR2 is FQGNSA. The CDR3 DNA is TGTGCCAGCAGCCTGGACCCCGCGGGTTGGGGCTACACCTTC. Encoded protein: CASSLDPAGWGYTF.

The V and J genes are TRBV7-3 and TRBJ2-2; a weak D match, TRBD1 (6 bases). Germline CDR1 is SGHTA and CDR2 is FQGTGA. Between the trimmed V and J ends, which lost 4 bases and 3 bases, there was a span of 12 bases. CDR3 size: 15 residues. The CDR3 reads CASSYQGPYTGELFF. The CDR3 DNA follows: TGTGCCAGCAGCTACCAGGGGCCCTACACCGGGGAGCTGTTTTTT.

The chain links TRBV6-5 to TRBJ2-2; 12 bases agree with TRBD2. After removal of 6 bases from V and 6 bases from J, the junction contained 5 bases not matched to a gene. This CDR3 spans 15 amino acids. Germline V gene sequence: CDR1 MNHEY, CDR2 SVGAGI. The chain's CDR3 is CASSYLAGGAGELFF. DNA of the CDR3: TGTGCCAGCAGCTACCTAGCGGGAGGGGCCGGGGAGCTGTTTTTT.

This clone turned up a few times. Here the CDR3 reads CASSQTSNEQFF. DNA of the CDR3: TGCGCCAGCAGCCAAACGTCGAATGAGCAGTTCTTC. The chain has TRBV4-3 and TRBJ2-1; the D is unclear. The CDR3 is 12 amino acids. Germline lookup yields CDR1 LGHNA and CDR2 YSLEER. V lost 2 bases, J lost 7 bases, and 6 bases lay in between.

The chain combines TRBV25-1 with TRBJ2-7; D is ambiguous. V lost 0 bases to trimming and J lost 3 bases, with 12 bases between them. Looked up from germline, CDR1 is MGHDK and CDR2 is SYGVNS. The CDR3 has 15 residues. Here the CDR3 reads CASSEYFETLYEQYV. CDR3 DNA sequence: TGTGCCAGCAGTGAATACTTTGAAACTCTCTACGAGCAGTACGTC.

This clone came up a few times. DNA for the CDR3: TGTGCCATCAGTCCGACTAGCCCCAATGAGCAGTTCTTC. This codes for CAISPTSPNEQFF. The chain employs TRBV10-3 and TRBJ2-1, with 7 nucleotides matching TRBD2. Looked up from germline, CDR1 is ENHRY and CDR2 is SYGVKD. The CDR3 length is 13 residues. V gave up 5 bases and J gave up 6 bases; unmatched junction bases: 4.

This clone has a handful of counts. The chain carries TRBV11-2 and TRBJ2-3; tentative D call: TRBD2 (6 bases). The CDR3 runs to 14 residues. Trimming left V 5 bases short and J 4 bases short, with 13 bases between. CDR1 and CDR2 (germline): SGHAT, FQNNGV. In nucleotides, the CDR3 is TGTGCCAGCAGCCTCCGACTAGGGGCAGATACGCAGTATTTT. Protein sequence: CASSLRLGADTQYF.

The chain couples TRBV9 to TRBJ2-7, with D uncertain. Trimming took off 0 bases at V and 6 bases at J, with 7 bases between the two ends. Germline V gene sequence: CDR1 SGDLS, CDR2 YYNGEE. This CDR3 comprises 12 residues. The CDR3 loop reads CASSVEGFEQYF. CDR3 DNA: TGTGCCAGCAGCGTAGAAGGGTTCGAGCAGTACTTC.

V and J are TRBV11-2 and TRBJ2-7, with TRBD1 identical over 7 bases. In germline, CDR1 is SGHAT, CDR2 FQNNGV. Germline trimming cut 0 bases from V and 3 bases from J; bases unmatched to any gene: 5. CDR3 length: 15 amino acids. The CDR3 sequence: CASSLEGTAYYEQYF. For the CDR3, the DNA is TGTGCCAGCAGCTTAGAAGGGACAGCCTACTACGAGCAGTACTTC.

This clone occurred a few times. The CDR3 coding sequence is TGTGCCAGTAGTATGGGGACGGCGAATGAAAAACTGTTTTTT. Amino acid sequence: CASSMGTANEKLFF. V is TRBV19 and J is TRBJ1-4; maybe TRBD1 (5 bases). In germline, CDR1 is LNHDA, CDR2 SQIVND (reference sequence). The length of the CDR3 is 14 residues. V lost 3 bases to trimming and J lost 5 bases, with 10 bases between them.

The chain joins TRBV7-2 to TRBJ2-4; possibly TRBD1 for D (6 bases). The CDR3 spans 13 residues. Trimming cost V 6 bases and J 1 base, with 7 bases left between them. Germline V gives CDR1 SGHTA, CDR2 FQGNSA. The CDR3 reads CASRGAAKNIQYF. DNA of the CDR3: TGTGCCAGCAGGGGGGCGGCCAAAAACATTCAGTACTTC.

V and J are TRBV30 and TRBJ2-5, with D unresolved. Germline V gene data show CDR1 as GTSNPN and CDR2 as SVGIG (reference sequence). Trimming pared 2 bases from V and 3 bases from J, leaving 4 bases between. This CDR3 is built from 11 residues. CDR3 protein: CAWSIKETQYF. DNA of the CDR3: TGTGCCTGGAGTATCAAAGAGACCCAGTACTTC.

The CDR3 reads CASSLALTETQYF. The CDR3 nucleotides read TGTGCCAGCAGCTTAGCTCTCACGGAGACCCAGTACTTC. This rearrangement joins TRBV13 to TRBJ2-5; D gene unclear. Germline loops: CDR1 PRHDT, CDR2 FYEKMQ (reference sequence). Deletions cut 1 base from V and 5 bases from J, with 8 bases between. This CDR3 is 13 amino acids long.

This clone was seen only a few times. The chain uses TRBV13 and TRBJ2-6; D is unresolved. The CDR3 is 15 amino acids. Germline V CDR1 and CDR2: PRHDT, FYEKMQ (reference sequence). V lost 1 base and J lost 1, with 5 bases in between. The CDR3 reads CASSLETSGANVLTF. The CDR3 DNA reads TGTGCCAGCAGCTTAGAGACATCTGGGGCCAACGTCCTGACTTTC.

This clone was picked up a small number of times. Here the CDR3 reads CASSLSGGIQETQYF. CDR3 nucleotide sequence: TGTGCCAGCAGCTTATCGGGCGGGATACAAGAGACCCAGTACTTC. This chain joins TRBV7-3 and TRBJ2-5, with D maybe TRBD2 (6 bases). The CDR3 is 15 amino acids. Trimming pared 2 bases from V and 2 bases from J, leaving 12 bases between. Germline CDR1 and CDR2: SGHTA and FQGTGA.

The chain links TRBV9 to TRBJ2-3; a possible D gene is TRBD2 (6 bases). The CDR3 runs 14 residues. Per germline, CDR1 SGDLS and CDR2 YYNGEE. The V and J ends lost 6 bases and 4 bases respectively, with 15 bases between them. This chain's CDR3 is CASKTGTSSDTQYF. The CDR3 DNA follows: TGTGCCAGCAAAACCGGGACTTCCTCAGATACGCAGTATTTT.

This clone was seen a handful of times. The chain uses TRBV29-1 and TRBJ1-1; D unclear. V gave up 1 base and J gave up 4 bases, with 10 bases separating them. Germline values: CDR1 SQVTM, CDR2 ANQGSEA. There are 13 residues in the CDR3. The CDR3 nucleotides are TGCAGCGTTGAAGTCTCCAAAAGCACTGAAGCTTTCTTT. Translated, it gives CSVEVSKSTEAFF. Full variable domain (missing parts from reference TRBV29-1 and TRBJ1-1): SAVISQKPSRDICQRGTSLTIQCQVDSQVTMMFWYRQQPGQSLTLIATANQGSEATYESGFVIDKFPISRPNLTFSTLTVSNMSPEDSSIYLCSVEVSKSTEAFFGQGTRLTVV.

The chain links TRBV7-2 to TRBJ2-3; TRBD1 aligns across 7 bases. The CDR3 spans 13 residues. Germline V gene sequence: CDR1 SGHTA, CDR2 FQGNSA. The J segment lost 4 bases and the V segment lost 6 bases, leaving 4 bases of the junction unmatched. CDR3 nucleotide sequence: TGTGCCAGCAGGGACAGGCGCTCAGATACGCAGTATTTT. Translating gives CASRDRRSDTQYF.